The source of this T cell receptor (beta chain) is a study of regulatory T cells in long-lasting Graves disease. Notes on the study in general: Persistent patients shared more public clonotypes (over 2,500) than new patients (about 960). Persistent disease favored TRBV28, TRBJ1-2 and TRBJ2-5.

This CDR3 spans 11 amino acids. Germline assignment: CDR1 SGHAT and CDR2 FQNNGV. V shed 5 bases and J shed 6 bases, with 8 bases lying between them. Stated time point: newly diagnosed GD, antithyroid drugs for less than 3 months. TCR sequences were obtained from RNA taken from PBMCs. The sample holds many counts of this clonotype. Its antigen is unidentified. Researchers made TCR beta libraries by using iRepertoire HTBI primers and running Arm-PCR on CDR3 regions. One entry per CDR3 protein results from TCRdb running MiXCR on the multiplex PCR reads. Of about 540,000 distinct CDR3 sequences detected, 13% appear once; the ten largest clones hold roughly a tenth. These data are also associated with another study on T cells in Graves' hyperthyroidism and ophthalmopathy. That source notes: Uncontrolled infection, other autoimmune disease, pregnancy or lactation barred patients from enrollment. Blood shared most expanded thyroid clonotypes above 0.001.

The sequence came from a man aged 25-40 years with Graves disease. The input for sequencing was peripheral blood mononuclear cells (PBMCs), taken at new diagnosis, from a patient treated with antithyroid drugs. The chain joins TRBV11-2 to TRBJ2-7; D remains unclear. CDR3 sequence reads: CASSVQSEQYF. The CDR3 nucleotides are TGTGCCAGCAGCGTACAGAGCGAGCAGTACTTC.